Sequencing of this T cell receptor (beta chain) was carried out in a study of CD8 T cells in Susac syndrome. CDR1 is MDHEN, CDR2 SYDVKM, per germline. V dropped 3 bases and J dropped 7 bases, with 16 bases sitting between them. The CDR3 extends over 15 amino acids. Reverse transcription of roughly 0.45 to 1 ug RNA was performed with random hexamers. Amplification of TCR beta CDR3 was carried out by immunoSEQ multiplex PCR, which covered 54 Vbeta and 13 Jbeta segments. MiXCR was run by TCRdb on the immunoSEQ multiplex PCR reads, yielding one entry per CDR3 protein. The sample lists roughly 200,000 distinct CDR3 sequences; just under 95% were seen once.

V usage is TRBV28 and J usage is TRBJ2-1, with a weak D call TRBD2 (6 bases). The sequence was collected from a human donor in good health. Sequenced input: CD4+ T cells from PBMCs. The DNA of the CDR3 is TGTGCCAGCAGTTTCCCCGGTAGTAGCGGAAATGAGCAGTTCTTC. Its protein product is CASSFPGSSGNEQFF.